A single T cell receptor (beta chain) is shown here with its context. This entry comes from a study of PD-L1 blockade in urothelial cancer. V lost 3 bases and J lost 7; bases outside the gene matches: 16. CDR3 size: 17 residues. The V gene's germline CDR1 is SGHNT and CDR2 YENEEA. Assay: immunoSEQ multiplex PCR; the TCRdb copy retains only in-frame clones and omits some. Here the sample spans 45,000 to 50,000 clones, 88% being singletons. The sample in question was PBMCs, obtained around atezolizumab (anti-PD-L1) treatment. This TCR was recovered from a man at least 80 years old with urothelial cancer. V and J are TRBV11-3 and TRBJ2-7, with 9 nucleotides matching TRBD2. DNA of the CDR3: TGTGCCAGCAGCTTGGGGGTCGAGGGCGGGAGGGCGGAGGAGCAGTACTTC. Translated, it gives CASSLGVEGGRAEEQYF. Full variable domain (rest looked up from reference TRBV11-3 and TRBJ2-7): EAGVVQSPRYKIIEKKQPVAFWCNPISGHNTLYWYLQNLGQGPELLIRYENEEAVDDSQLPKDRFSAERLKGVDSTLKIQPAELGDSAVYLCASSLGVEGGRAEEQYFGPGTRLTVT.